The clone carrying this T cell receptor beta chain has more than one count but fewer than ten. Germline assignment: CDR1 LGHDT and CDR2 YNNKEL (reference sequence). Trimming left V 2 bases short and J 6 bases short, with 13 bases between. CDR3 length: 14 amino acids. Original processing notes: Nucleated cell counts were estimated from reference gene primer amplification. Produced via immunoSEQ multiplex PCR; TCRdb's table is partial and in-frame only. The D gene and trimming were derived from the DNA, and the V and J assignments and clone size from that table. Of a few hundred thousand clones in the sample, 90% are singletons; the top ten hold roughly 2.2%. Those enrolled in Seattle joined during active infection and were followed longitudinally afterward. This record comes from a study of blood T cell repertoires in COVID-19. Study overall: Material from acute and convalescent COVID-19 was sourced from the United States, Italy and Spain. PBMCs, B-cell-depleted T cells, or T cells were the source of the cDNA or gDNA that made up the material.

The genes are TRBV3-1 (or the pseudogene TRBV3-2) and TRBJ1-2, with D maybe TRBD1 (6 bases). Input material: peripheral blood. This TCR was sampled from a woman aged 60-70 years with COVID-19, enrolled during active disease. The CDR3 here is CASSQIGGPHGYTF. In nucleotides, the CDR3 is TGTGCCAGCAGCCAAATCGGGGGGCCGCATGGCTACACCTTC.